The 17 T cell receptor beta chains listed next were all sequenced from one sample in a study of OX40 agonist ivuxolimab in advanced cancers. Clones were read by immunoSEQ multiplex PCR, and TCRdb kept only the in-frame ones, dropping some. The data show approximately 91,000 clones, with about 87% seen just once and 4.5% to 5.5% held by the top ten. The sequenced sample was CD4+ or CD8+ T cells sorted from blood, obtained in a trial of the OX40 agonist ivuxolimab. The receptor source for this set is an adult with an advanced solid tumor such as melanoma, head and neck, liver or kidney cancer.

This clone has only one observation. The rearrangement joins TRBV7-8 to TRBJ1-2, with D unclear. Trimming cost V 1 base and J 4 bases, with 7 bases left between them. The CDR3 sequence is 13 residues long. Germline values: CDR1 SGHVS, CDR2 FQNEAQ. CDR3 amino acids: CASSLGTSYGYTF. The CDR3 region has the DNA TGTGCCAGCAGCTTAGGAACTAGCTATGGCTACACCTTC. Filled out from reference TRBV7-8 and TRBJ1-2, the complete variable domain reads GAGVSQSPRYKVAKRGQDVALRCDPISGHVSLFWYQQALGQGPEFLTYFQNEAQLDKSGLPSDRFFAERPEGSVSTLKIQRTQQEDSAVYLCASSLGTSYGYTFGSGTRLTVV.

This clone was detected only a few times. This chain uses TRBV6-5 with TRBJ1-1; 9 positions match TRBD1. This CDR3 is 14 amino acids long. Trimming took 8 bases from V and 1 from J; bases not matched to a gene: 5. From germline, CDR1 is MNHEY and CDR2 SVGAGI. The CDR3 DNA reads as TGTGCCAGCTACAGGGGGCGTCGGAACACTGAAGCTTTCTTT. Amino acids: CASYRGRRNTEAFF.

As DNA, the CDR3 is TGTGCCAGCAGCTTCGACAGGGGCGGCGCTGAAGCTTTCTTT. Protein: CASSFDRGGAEAFF. V is TRBV7-2 and J is TRBJ1-1; 8 nucleotides match TRBD1. V lost 3 bases and J lost 6; bases outside the gene matches: 6. Germline CDR1 is SGHTA and CDR2 is FQGNSA. CDR3 size: 14 residues.

V usage is TRBV4-2 and J usage is TRBJ1-2; D not certain. Germline CDR1 LGHNA, CDR2 YNFKEQ. V was pared by 2 bases and J by 5 bases, with 21 bases between. This CDR3 is built from 17 residues. The CDR3 protein is CASSQSSREGLRYGYTF. For the CDR3, the DNA is TGTGCCAGCAGCCAAAGTAGTCGGGAGGGATTAAGGTATGGCTACACCTTC.

The chain uses TRBV30 and TRBJ2-5; D possibly corresponds to TRBD2 (6 bases). Per germline, CDR1 GTSNPN and CDR2 SVGIG (reference sequence). This CDR3 is built from 12 residues. The germline V and J ends were trimmed by 3 bases and 4 bases, with 9 bases remaining between them. Here the CDR3 DNA reads TGTGCCTGGAGCCAGACTAGAGAGACCCAGTACTTC. Translating gives CAWSQTRETQYF.

The chain joins TRBV6-6 to TRBJ2-3, with unresolved D. This CDR3 is 14 amino acids long. The V gene lost 2 bases and the J gene lost 0 bases, with 6 bases spanning the gap. Germline CDR1 and CDR2: MNHNY and SVGAGI (reference sequence). CDR3 residues: CASSYVGSTDTQYF. The CDR3, as DNA: TGTGCCAGCAGTTACGTCGGTAGCACAGATACGCAGTATTTT.

This chain connects TRBV7-2 to TRBJ2-5; 10 nucleotides agree with TRBD2. CDR1 SGHTA and CDR2 FQGNSA come from the germline V gene. V shed 2 bases, J shed 0 bases, and the junction held 9 bases outside the gene matches. This CDR3 has 18 residues. The CDR3 coding sequence is TGTGCCAGCAGCTTATTGTCTAGCGGGGGACTGTACCAAGAGACCCAGTACTTC. Translation gives CASSLLSSGGLYQETQYF. Supplemented by reference TRBV7-2 and TRBJ2-5, the full variable domain reads GAGVSQSPSNKVTEKGKDVELRCDPISGHTALYWYRQSLGQGLEFLIYFQGNSAPDKSGLPSDRFSAERTGGSVSTLTIQRTQQEDSAVYLCASSLLSSGGLYQETQYFGPGTRLLVL.

The rearrangement uses TRBV4-3 and TRBJ1-1; unclear D gene. The CDR3 extends over 16 amino acids. With 0 bases removed from V and 4 bases from J, the gap between germline ends came to 15 bases. Germline-derived CDR1 and CDR2 are LGHNA and YSLEER. For the CDR3, the DNA is TGCGCCAGCAGCCAAGATCTGTCGGGCGCGGGCACTGAAGCTTTCTTT. Protein: CASSQDLSGAGTEAFF.

The V call is TRBV6-4, the J call TRBJ2-1; tentative D call: TRBD2 (6 bases). The length of the CDR3 is 13 residues. CDR1 MRHNA and CDR2 SNTAGT come from the germline V gene. Trimming took 5 bases from V and 10 from J, leaving 15 bases between them. CDR3 loop: CASSQEGMGEQFF. The CDR3 DNA is TGTGCCAGCAGTCAGGAGGGTATGGGCGAGCAGTTCTTC.

The V gene is TRBV6-1, the J gene TRBJ1-1, with unresolved D. V was trimmed by 4 bases and J by 0 bases, leaving 6 bases between them. The CDR3 contains 13 residues. Germline CDR1 is MNHNS and CDR2 is SASEGT. The CDR3 bases are TGTGCCAGCAGTGTCCCTCTGAACACTGAAGCTTTCTTT. Protein sequence: CASSVPLNTEAFF.

Of note for this clone: This sample also contains other DNA sequences that code for the same CDR3. The chain uses TRBV30 and TRBJ1-1, with unresolved D. CDR1 GTSNPN and CDR2 SVGIG come from the germline V gene (reference sequence). Trimming shortened V by 0 bases and J by 3 bases, and 8 bases separated the two germline ends. This CDR3 is 13 amino acids long. CDR3: CAWSVQRDTEAFF. Here the CDR3 DNA reads TGTGCCTGGAGTGTACAACGGGACACTGAAGCTTTCTTT.

V is TRBV10-3 and J is TRBJ2-7, with D uncertain. V was trimmed by 0 bases and J by 10 bases, leaving 10 bases between them. Germline assignment: CDR1 ENHRY and CDR2 SYGVKD. This CDR3 comprises 12 residues. The CDR3 here is CAISESGQAQYV. The CDR3 DNA reads TGTGCCATCAGTGAGTCAGGGCAGGCCCAGTACGTC.

The rearrangement uses TRBV27 and TRBJ1-1, with D perhaps TRBD1 (5 bases). This CDR3 has 15 residues. V was pared by 6 bases and J by 0 bases, with 14 bases between. The germline gives CDR1 MNHEY, CDR2 SMNVEV (reference sequence). CDR3 protein: CASSLLQTVNTEAFF. The DNA for the CDR3 is TGTGCCAGCAGCCTCCTTCAGACAGTGAACACTGAAGCTTTCTTT.

The J gene is TRBJ2-1, the V gene TRBV19; the match to TRBD2 covers 7 bases. This CDR3 is built from 14 residues. Germline CDR1 is LNHDA and CDR2 is SQIVND (reference sequence). V dropped 7 bases and J dropped 4; count of bases not matched to a gene: 7. This CDR3 is CASTRGEGYNEQFF. As DNA, the CDR3 is TGTGCCAGTACTCGGGGGGAGGGGTACAATGAGCAGTTCTTC.

This clone has just a few counts. The rearrangement joins TRBV6-5 to TRBJ1-1, with D possibly TRBD1 on 6 matching bases. The germline V gene encodes CDR1 MNHEY and CDR2 SVGAGI. The CDR3 runs to 15 residues. Trimming removed 0 bases at V and 3 bases at J, with 11 bases between. The CDR3 is CASSYSQGRDTEAFF. The CDR3 nucleotides are TGTGCCAGCAGTTACTCGCAGGGGAGGGACACTGAAGCTTTCTTT.

V and J are TRBV5-8 and TRBJ1-2; 9 nucleotides align to TRBD1. This CDR3 is 16 amino acids long. The V gene end was trimmed by 4 bases and the J gene end by 3 bases; junction bases not matched to a gene: 10. CDR1 and CDR2 from the germline V gene are SGHTS and YDEGEE. CDR3 DNA: TGTGCCAGCAGCCTCATGGGACAGGGCCTTTACTATGGCTACACCTTC. Translated: CASSLMGQGLYYGYTF.

Here the CDR3 DNA reads TGTGCCAGCAGCTTAGCCGGGGGCGCGAGTGGGAATGAGCAGTTCTTC. It translates to CASSLAGGASGNEQFF. The chain recombines TRBV7-6 with TRBJ2-1; either TRBD1 or TRBD2 may fit D (6 bases each). Germline CDR1 SGHVS, CDR2 FNYEAQ. CDR3 length: 16 residues. Trimming took 0 bases from V and 7 from J, leaving 16 bases between them.